This entry features one TCR beta chain sequence. The data belong to a study of response to subunit inactivated influenza vaccine. CDR1 is SQVTM, CDR2 ANQGSEA, per germline. Deletions cut 1 base from V and 6 bases from J, with 13 bases between. The CDR3 loop spans 13 amino acids. A single record per CDR3 protein comes from TCRdb applying MiXCR to the RT-PCR reads. The sample includes roughly 500,000 distinct CDR3 sequences, 16% seen only once; the top ten take 2.5% to 3.5%. The chain couples TRBV29-1 to TRBJ2-7; weak D call: TRBD1 (5 bases). The TCR was taken from a man aged 45 to 70 who received an inactivated influenza vaccine. Sequences were derived from CD4+ T cells sorted from PBMCs, sampled about 23 months after vaccination. The CDR3 loop reads CSVEAQGLGEQYF. CDR3 nucleotides: TGCAGCGTTGAAGCGCAGGGTTTAGGCGAGCAGTACTTC.